This is a list of T cell receptor beta chains from one sample in a study of T cell responses to AZD1222 COVID-19 vaccine. TCRdb keeps only in-frame clones here, not all; method: immunoSEQ multiplex PCR. The sample carries around 74,000 clones, roughly nine tenths recorded once. The sequencing used peripheral blood, collected on day 0 of MenACWY control vaccination. The source is an adult in good health. Each CDR3 is given with its conserved first and last residue. The D gene is left open where the match is weak. A row's size may be missing; if present it is once, few, many or a size class.

abundance	len	v_gene	j_gene	d_gene	CDR3nt	CDR3aa
NA	11	TRBV24-1	TRBJ2-5	NA	TGTGCCACCAGTGCGGAAGAGACCCAGTACTTC	CATSAEETQYF
NA	11	TRBV20-1	TRBJ1-1	NA	TGCAGTGCGGAGAGGAACACTGAAGCTTTCTTT	CSAERNTEAFF
NA	14	TRBV6-5	TRBJ2-2	NA	TGTGCAAGCAGGGCAGGATTGAACACCGGGGAGCTGTTTTTT	CASRAGLNTGELFF
NA	16	TRBV2	TRBJ1-5	NA	TGTGCCAGCGACTTTGGGCAGTTCTATAGCAATCAGCCCCAGCATTTT	CASDFGQFYSNQPQHF
NA	15	TRBV9	TRBJ1-2	NA	TGTGCCAGCAGCATTACCGGGACACCAAACTATGGCTACACCTTC	CASSITGTPNYGYTF
NA	13	TRBV2	TRBJ2-5	NA	TGTGCCAGCAGGGAGGGACCGAGAGAGACCCAGTACTTC	CASREGPRETQYF
NA	14	TRBV7-2	TRBJ2-4	TRBD1	TGTGCCAGCAGCTCTCCGGGACAGGGTCGTCTTCAGTACTTC	CASSSPGQGRLQYF
once	17	TRBV18	TRBJ2-4	TRBD1	TGTGCCAGCTCACCTACAACGCTCGGGACAGGTGGGAACATTCAGTACTTC	CASSPTTLGTGGNIQYF
once	15	TRBV9	TRBJ2-2	NA	TGTGCCAGCAGCGTAGAGGCGAGGGGGGCCGGGGAGCTGTTTTTT	CASSVEARGAGELFF
NA	15	TRBV27	TRBJ1-6	NA	TGTGCCAGCAGTCCGCGGCCCCTGAGGGATTCACCCCTCCACTTT	CASSPRPLRDSPLHF
NA	15	TRBV5-1	TRBJ2-1	NA	TGCGCCAGCAGCTTGACCGGGTCCACCTACAATGAGCAGTTCTTC	CASSLTGSTYNEQFF
NA	16	TRBV28	TRBJ2-7	TRBD2	TGTGCCAGTCATGGTGGGCTAGCGGGAGGGCCCAACGAGCAGTACTTC	CASHGGLAGGPNEQYF
NA	14	TRBV10-3	TRBJ2-1	TRBD2	TGTGCCATCAGTGTACGGCTAGCGGACAATGAGCAGTTCTTC	CAISVRLADNEQFF
NA	13	TRBV5-1	TRBJ2-3	NA	TGCGCCAGCAGCTTGGTCGGGGAAGATACGCAGTATTTT	CASSLVGEDTQYF
few	14	TRBV9	TRBJ2-1	NA	TGTGCCAGCAGCGTAGGGGGAATCTACAATGAGCAGTTCTTC	CASSVGGIYNEQFF